The clone carrying this TCR beta chain has a count of ten or more. V dropped 5 bases and J dropped 5 bases, with 16 bases sitting between them. Germline CDR1 and CDR2: MRHNA and SNTAGT. This CDR3 contains 15 residues. This specimen comes from a study of T cell repertoires in cytomegalovirus infection. TCRdb fed the reads into MiXCR, producing one record per CDR3 protein. The table lists 450,000 to 600,000 distinct CDR3 sequences, 11% of them singletons. Sequences were obtained from PBMCs. The clonotype comes from a human donor in good health (CMV status not recorded). Some clones in this sample may be carry-over from other donors' samples. The chain recombines TRBV6-4 with TRBJ2-1; tentative D call: TRBD1 (6 bases). CDR3 bases: TGTGCCAGCAGTAATATGGCAGGGGTCCACAATGAGCAGTTCTTC. Its protein is CASSNMAGVHNEQFF.